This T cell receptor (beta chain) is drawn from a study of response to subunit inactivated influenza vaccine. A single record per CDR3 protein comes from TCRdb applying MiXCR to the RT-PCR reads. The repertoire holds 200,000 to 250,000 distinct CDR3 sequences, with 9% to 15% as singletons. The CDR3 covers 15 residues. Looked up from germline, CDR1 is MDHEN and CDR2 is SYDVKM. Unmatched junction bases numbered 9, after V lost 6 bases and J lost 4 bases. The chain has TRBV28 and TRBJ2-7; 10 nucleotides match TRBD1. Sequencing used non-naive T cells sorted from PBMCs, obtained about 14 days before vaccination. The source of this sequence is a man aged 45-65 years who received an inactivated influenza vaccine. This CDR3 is CASRGSGTGEYEQYF. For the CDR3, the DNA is TGTGCCAGCAGAGGCTCCGGGACAGGGGAGTACGAGCAGTACTTC. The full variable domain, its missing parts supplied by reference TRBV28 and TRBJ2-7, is DVKVTQSSRYLVKRTGEKVFLECVQDMDHENMFWYRQDPGLGLRLIYFSYDVKMKEKGDIPEGYSVSREKKERFSLILESASTNQTSMYLCASRGSGTGEYEQYFGPGTRLTVT.